This T cell receptor beta chain was recorded in a study of T cells in Graves' hyperthyroidism and ophthalmopathy. Lactation, pregnancy, other autoimmune disease or uncontrolled infection excluded patients. Clinical symptoms, serum thyroxine, TRAb, thyroid ultrasound and orbital computed tomography established diagnosis. This clonotype showed up many times. Its antigen is undetermined. Overall study results and limits: Model-based prediction identified ophthalmopathy a median 6.5 months prior to its onset. From stable hyperthyroidism, ophthalmopathy was separated by a 13 V-J model.

Germline CDR1 reads SGDLS; CDR2 reads YYNGEE. V was cut by 8 bases and J by 1 base, with 12 bases left in between. The CDR3 has 13 amino acids. The TCR beta CDR3 regions underwent amplification using RNA transcripts as the source. First-round RT-PCR with HTBI primers amplified the TCR CDR3 region. TCRdb reprocessed the multiplex PCR reads with MiXCR, giving one entry per CDR3 protein. The sample consists of approximately 590,000 distinct CDR3 sequences, about half of them appearing once. The chain couples TRBV9 to TRBJ1-1; D unresolved. Sequenced sample: peripheral blood or thyroid tissue (not recorded which). This receptor was identified in a young woman with Graves' hyperthyroidism. As DNA, the CDR3 is TGTGCCAGTAGTGTCGGACCGAACACTGAAGCTTTCTTT. Its translation: CASSVGPNTEAFF. Full variable domain (missing parts from reference TRBV9 and TRBJ1-1): DSGVTQTPKHLITATGQRVTLRCSPRSGDLSVYWYQQSLDQGLQFLIQYYNGEERAKGNILERFSAQQFPDLHSELNLSSLELGDSALYFCASSVGPNTEAFFGQGTRLTVV.